This TCR beta chain was sequenced during a study of blood T cell repertoires in COVID-19. Measured with immunoSEQ multiplex PCR; TCRdb has only the in-frame clones, and not every one. The sample lists around 230,000 clones; approximately 86% were seen once. There are 16 residues in the CDR3. Germline V lookup: CDR1 SGHVS, CDR2 FQNEAQ. With 8 bases removed from V and 0 bases from J, the gap between germline ends came to 20 bases. This clone was recorded at least ten times. This TCR was sampled from a woman aged 35 to 49 with acute COVID-19. V gene TRBV7-8 combines with J gene TRBJ2-7; D possibly corresponds to TRBD2 (6 bases). The sample consisted of PBMCs or T cells enriched from blood (not recorded which). The CDR3 DNA follows: TGTGCCAGCTACTCTTCCTCTAGCGCGAGCTCCTACGAGCAGTACTTC. It yields the protein CASYSSSSASSYEQYF.